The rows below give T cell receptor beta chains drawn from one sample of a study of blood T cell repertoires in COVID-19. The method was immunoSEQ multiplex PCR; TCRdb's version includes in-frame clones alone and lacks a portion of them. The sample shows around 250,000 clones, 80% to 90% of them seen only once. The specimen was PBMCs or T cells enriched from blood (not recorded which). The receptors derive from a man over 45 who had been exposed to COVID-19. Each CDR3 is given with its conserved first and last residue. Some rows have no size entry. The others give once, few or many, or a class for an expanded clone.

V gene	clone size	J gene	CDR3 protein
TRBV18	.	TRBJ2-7	CASSSGLGEQYF
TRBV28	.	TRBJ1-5	CASRTGYHQPQHF
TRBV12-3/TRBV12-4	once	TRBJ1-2	CASSRAGYGYTF
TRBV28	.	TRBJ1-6	CASSSPTGDNSPLHF
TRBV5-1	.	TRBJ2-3	CASSSGTSGRADTQYF
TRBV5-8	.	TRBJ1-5	CASRGAVYSNQPQHF
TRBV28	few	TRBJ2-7	CASRGTPGQQYF
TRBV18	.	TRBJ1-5	CASSPTGFGNQPQHF
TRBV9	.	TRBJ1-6	CASSVDEPAVGSPLHF
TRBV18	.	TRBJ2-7	CASSPWGQDYEQYF